These T cell receptor beta chains were read from a single sample in a study of blood T cell repertoires in COVID-19. Measured with immunoSEQ multiplex PCR; TCRdb has only the in-frame clones, and not every one. The table records just over 250,000 clones, 86% of them present only once. Sequenced input: peripheral blood. The origin of the receptors is a man in his forties who had recovered from COVID-19. Both conserved end residues are part of each CDR3. The order of the fields is clone size, V gene, J gene, D gene, CDR3 DNA, CDR3 protein. The D gene is left open where the match is weak. For some rows the clone size is stated as once, few or many, or as a class when expanded; others skip it.

NA	TRBV3-1/TRBV3-2	TRBJ2-3	NA	TGTGCCAGCAACGAGGGATTCTCCACAGATACGCAGTATTTT	CASNEGFSTDTQYF
NA	TRBV5-1	TRBJ2-7	TRBD2	TGCGCCAGCAGCTGGGGACTAGCGGGGGGCACTGATGGGCACGAGCAGTACTTC	CASSWGLAGGTDGHEQYF
NA	TRBV5-6	TRBJ1-5	TRBD1	TGTGCCAGCACTTTGACAGGGGGAGATCAGCCCCAGCATTTT	CASTLTGGDQPQHF
NA	TRBV19	TRBJ1-1	TRBD1	TGTGCCAGTAGTATATACAGGGGTTCTGAAGCTTTCTTT	CASSIYRGSEAFF
once	TRBV6-2/TRBV6-3	TRBJ2-1	TRBD2	TGTGCCAGCAGTTCCCGGGAGCGGGGGGCCTACAATGAGCAGTTCTTC	CASSSRERGAYNEQFF
many	TRBV6-5	TRBJ2-5	NA	TGTGCCAGCAGTACCCCCCGCCTAGAAGAGACCCAGTACTTC	CASSTPRLEETQYF
NA	TRBV6-6	TRBJ2-5	TRBD2	TGTGCCAGCGGCCGCCCGGCTAGCGGGCAGCAAGAGACCCAGTACTTC	CASGRPASGQQETQYF
few	TRBV15	TRBJ2-1	TRBD1	TGTGCCACCAGCAGAGATTCGACAGGGGGTCACAATGAGCAGTTCTTC	CATSRDSTGGHNEQFF
NA	TRBV3-1/TRBV3-2	TRBJ2-7	NA	TGTGCCAGCAGTGAACTTGGGGCTAGCGCGGACTACGAGCAGTACTTC	CASSELGASADYEQYF
NA	TRBV19	TRBJ2-5	TRBD2	TGTGCCAGTACGGGGGGAGAAGAGACCCAGTACTTC	CASTGGEETQYF
few	TRBV7-8	TRBJ2-2	NA	TGTGCCAGCAGCTTATACGTCCTCACCAGCACCGGGGAGCTGTTTTTT	CASSLYVLTSTGELFF
NA	TRBV6-4	TRBJ1-1	TRBD1	TGTGCCAGCAGTGCGGGACAGGCGACTGAAGCTTTCTTT	CASSAGQATEAFF
few	TRBV27	TRBJ2-2	NA	TGTGCCAGCAGTTTTACTAGAACCCCCGGGGAGCTGTTTTTT	CASSFTRTPGELFF
few	TRBV7-9	TRBJ1-4	NA	TGTGCCAGCAGCTTAGTTCCAGACCAGGATGAAAAACTGTTTTTT	CASSLVPDQDEKLFF
NA	TRBV5-1	TRBJ2-7	NA	TGCGCCAGCAGCCATGGACGGGGCTCCTACGAGCAGTACTTC	CASSHGRGSYEQYF
NA	TRBV9	TRBJ2-1	TRBD2	TGTGCCAGCAGCCCCCGCCTTGGGGGGGTACGCAATGAGCAGTTCTTC	CASSPRLGGVRNEQFF